This T cell receptor beta chain was recorded in a study of beta chain features in type 1 diabetes (dated by TCRdb to the late 2010s). For context, the study as a whole: Mean age, gender distribution, total cell number and subset yield did not differ between patients and healthy donors. Across all samples, roughly 110,000,000 sorted cells were examined, and cell number per subset correlated strongly with RNA yield. In the study, TCRB repertoires of sorted circulating CD4+ T cell subsets from recently diagnosed type 1 diabetes patients were compared with those of matched healthy donors. Regulatory and stem cell-like memory subsets were isolated from only 8 patients and roughly 8 healthy donors, whereas naive and central memory subsets came from all 30 or so donors. Summary of the overall study and its limitations: Naive, central memory and regulatory TCRB repertoires appeared to be more similar among patients than among healthy donors. Shorter templates might have been favored by PCR, but patient and control samples were amplified and corrected together, so both groups would have been affected equally by any skew. Because cDNA rather than genomic DNA was sequenced, highly expressing activated cells could have been over-represented, although no difference in activation and CD3 levels was found between groups. HLA sub-analyses involved small numbers of individuals, so any influence of HLA type on TCRB rearrangement remained unresolved. Patients with type 1 diabetes made fewer insertions and deleted more nucleotides at VDJ recombination sites, implying thymic rearrangement abnormalities. A moderate but significant shortening of TCRB CDR3 length was observed in type 1 diabetes patients in all four CD4+ subsets.

The germline V gene (reference sequence) yields DFQATT for CDR1 and SNEGSKA for CDR2. The CDR3 runs 11 amino acids, cysteine and phenylalanine included. The kept DNA is CDR3 alone, 33 bases in frame from the first base. All of the isolated RNA was reverse transcribed with the High Capacity cDNA Reverse Transcription Kit, so expressed TCRB transcripts were sequenced. Naive, central memory and regulatory T cell samples underwent deep immunoSEQ sequencing, averaging about 3.5 million total reads per sample. Sorted cells were lysed in RLT buffer, and RNA was extracted using DNase-treated RNeasy Micro or Mini kits according to cell number. Each cell subset was processed separately to prevent cross-contamination, with patient and healthy donor samples processed together. Using the immunoSEQ multiplex PCR, TCRB sequences were amplified from cDNA into 87-bp fragments spanning the CDR3 region. Sequencing of the amplicons was done on the Illumina HiSeq platform. Concerning the study's data processing: Synthetic template baselines were used to correct PCR bias computationally, reads within Hamming distance 2 were collapsed, and singletons that could not be merged were discarded. By aligning reads against IMGT, V, D and J genes, CDR3 length, and insertions or deletions at six rearrangement sites were assigned. Within each subset, clonotype counts were normalized to sorted cell number, and only after that were true diversity and Gini coefficients computed with the tcR R package. Repertoire sharing was quantified using the overlap coefficient calculated on TCRB nucleotide sequences. Out-of-frame TCRB sequences from naive cells were analyzed to stand in for the pre-selection repertoire. TCRdb took this table from immuneACCESS and kept in-frame rearrangements with V and J called. Such tables lack part of the clones; where checked against another copy, unresolved V genes explain under half of the gap, and the rest is unexplained. The V and J calls and the clone size are those of that table, but D and trimming were determined from the DNA. The sample data list 150,000 to 200,000 clones, and roughly 60% of these were observed just once. About 0.1% of the sample comes from the top ten.

Each donor gave one peripheral blood draw, averaging approximately 110 mL, which was collected into heparinised tubes. A BD FACSAria II and a panel including CD45RO, CCR7, CD25, CD127, CD95 and CD27 were used to sort naive, central memory, regulatory and stem cell-like memory CD4+ T cells. Purity was above 95% for every sorted population. PBMCs were isolated right away by Lymphoprep density gradient centrifugation and were stained directly, without culture. Samples were stained and sorted in pairs, with one healthy donor and one patient per experiment, so that batch effects were minimized. This clone turned up a few times. Which antigen it targets is not known. One junction end disagrees with the germline gene, perhaps due to a read error.

This clonotype was obtained from a man aged 25 to 40 with type 1 diabetes. Sequenced input: naive CD4+ T cells from blood. Taken with the paper, the label for cell subset or site translates to: true naive CD4+ T cells. The chain joins TRBV20-1 to TRBJ2-5, and 7 bases in between align with TRBD1. The base sequence is TGCAGTGCTGGATTCCCGGGACAGAAGGACTTC. Translated, it reads CSAGFPGQKDF.